The source of this TCR beta chain is a study of cytomegalovirus exposure and HLA in healthy donors. The CDR3 totals 16 residues. The V and J ends lost 4 bases and 2 bases, in that order; junction bases with no gene match: 3. Per the germline V gene, CDR1 is KGHSH and CDR2 is LQKENI. It was with 60 Vbeta and 13 Jbeta primers that the PCR ran. Produced via immunoSEQ multiplex PCR; TCRdb's table is partial and in-frame only. In the table there are approximately 110,000 clones, around 80% of which are singletons. The genes are TRBV18 and TRBJ2-7; TRBD2 agrees at 15 bases. The sequenced material came from PBMCs. This clonotype was obtained from a man in his fifties in good health and CMV-seronegative. CDR3: CASSLGLAGGTYEQYF. The CDR3 DNA reads as TGTGCCAGCTCACTGGGACTAGCGGGAGGTACCTACGAGCAGTACTTC.